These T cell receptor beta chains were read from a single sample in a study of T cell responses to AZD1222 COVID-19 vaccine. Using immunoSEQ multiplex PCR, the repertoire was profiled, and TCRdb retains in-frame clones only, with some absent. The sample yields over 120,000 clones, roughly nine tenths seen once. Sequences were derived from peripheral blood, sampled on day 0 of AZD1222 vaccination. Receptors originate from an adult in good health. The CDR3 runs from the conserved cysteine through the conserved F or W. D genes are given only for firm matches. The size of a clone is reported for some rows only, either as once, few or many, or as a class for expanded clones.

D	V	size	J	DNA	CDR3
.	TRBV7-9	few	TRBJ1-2	TGTGCCAGCAGCCTACCCCTGGCAGGGGAGCGAGGCTACACCTTC	CASSLPLAGERGYTF
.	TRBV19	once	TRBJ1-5	TGTGCCAGTAGTACCCAGGACAGCCACAATCAGCCCCAGCATTTT	CASSTQDSHNQPQHF
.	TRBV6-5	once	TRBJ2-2	TGTGCCAGCATCCGGGACGGGGAGCTGTTTTTT	CASIRDGELFF
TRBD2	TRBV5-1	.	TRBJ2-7	TGCGCCAGCAGCCCCGCCGGGACTAGAGGCTACGAGCAGTACTTC	CASSPAGTRGYEQYF
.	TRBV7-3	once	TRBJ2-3	TGTGCCAGCAGCCTGACGTACGAAAGAACAGATACGCAGTATTTT	CASSLTYERTDTQYF
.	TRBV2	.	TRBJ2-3	TGTGCCAGTAGCAGAGGGGGCACAGATACGCAGTATTTT	CASSRGGTDTQYF
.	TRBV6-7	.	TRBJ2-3	TGTGCCAGCAGTTACTCTAATTGGGGGGCCCCCACAGATACGCAGTATTTT	CASSYSNWGAPTDTQYF
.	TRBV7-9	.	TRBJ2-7	TGTGCCAGCAGCCTCCAGGGCTACGAGCAGTACTTC	CASSLQGYEQYF
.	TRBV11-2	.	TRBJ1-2	TGTGCCAGCAGCTTAGCGAGGGACTATGGCTACACCTTC	CASSLARDYGYTF
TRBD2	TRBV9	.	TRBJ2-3	TGTGCCAGCAGCGCAACTAGCGGGGGGACCGATACGCAGTATTTT	CASSATSGGTDTQYF
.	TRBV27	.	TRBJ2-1	TGTGCCAGCAGTTGGCAATACCGGGCGCCTCTGTACAATGAGCAGTTCTTC	CASSWQYRAPLYNEQFF